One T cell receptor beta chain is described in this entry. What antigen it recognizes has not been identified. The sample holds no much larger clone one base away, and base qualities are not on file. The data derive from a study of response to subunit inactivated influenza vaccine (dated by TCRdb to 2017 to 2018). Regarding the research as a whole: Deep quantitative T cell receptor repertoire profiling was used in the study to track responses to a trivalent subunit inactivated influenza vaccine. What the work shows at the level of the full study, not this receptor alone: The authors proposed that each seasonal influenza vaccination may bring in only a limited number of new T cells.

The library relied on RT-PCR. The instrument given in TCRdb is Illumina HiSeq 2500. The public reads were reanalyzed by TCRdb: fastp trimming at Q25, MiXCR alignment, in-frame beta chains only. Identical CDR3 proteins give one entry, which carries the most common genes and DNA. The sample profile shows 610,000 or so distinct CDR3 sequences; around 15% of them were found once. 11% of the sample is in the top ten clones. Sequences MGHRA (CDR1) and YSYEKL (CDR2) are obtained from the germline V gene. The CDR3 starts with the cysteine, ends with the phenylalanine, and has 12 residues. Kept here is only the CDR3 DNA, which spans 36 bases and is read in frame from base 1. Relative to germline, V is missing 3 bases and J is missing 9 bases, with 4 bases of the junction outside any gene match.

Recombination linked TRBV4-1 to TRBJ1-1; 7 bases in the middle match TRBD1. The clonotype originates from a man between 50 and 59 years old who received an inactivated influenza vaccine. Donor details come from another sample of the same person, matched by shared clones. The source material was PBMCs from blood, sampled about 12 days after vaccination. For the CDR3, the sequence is CASSQETGKAFF. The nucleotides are TGCGCCAGCAGCCAGGAGACAGGGAAAGCTTTCTTT.